Included here is one TCR beta chain sequence, with context. Its antigen is still unknown. The data stem from a study of T-cell reconstitution after alpha-beta-depleted transplantation in children. The V and J ends lost 3 bases and 11 bases respectively, with 10 bases between them. CDR1 is SNHLY and CDR2 is FYNNEI in the germline V gene. The CDR3 contains 11 residues. General study points: At one year after transplant, newly produced T cells mostly accounted for T-cell counts and diversity. In some patients, recipient T cells and intrathymic progenitors surviving conditioning explained high day-60 diversity. Where alpha-beta T cells came from about two months after transplant was reportedly several hundred expanded graft clones.

TCRbeta library construction was performed incorporating unique molecular identifiers. TCRdb analysed the PCR reads with MiXCR anew, one entry per CDR3 protein. The data show approximately 980,000 distinct CDR3 sequences, about 29% seen once. The V call is TRBV2, the J call TRBJ1-1; D perhaps matches TRBD1 (6 bases). The sequencing used PBMCs, mostly from graft donor cells, collected 360 days after TCRalphabeta/CD19-depleted stem cell transplant. The source of this sequence is a boy in the first two years of life who had a stem cell transplant for SCID, so the T cells may come from the graft donor. For the CDR3, the DNA is TGTGCCAGCAGTGAGCCCGGACAGGCTTTCTTT. It translates to CASSEPGQAFF.